This T cell receptor (beta chain) was documented in a study of blood T cells in healthy people across ages (dated by TCRdb to the mid-2010s). As for the study more broadly: In model experiments, roughly one uniquely barcoded TCR beta cDNA molecule per two T cells was captured by template switching. Using deep sequencing normalized with unique cDNA molecular identifiers, the study measured how TCR beta repertoire diversity changes with age. The donors were split into four age groups: young (average 16 years), middle-aged (roughly 39), aged (over 55) and long-lived (roughly 88). To avoid experimental bias, donors of different ages were spread randomly across the sequencing lanes. Two additional independent replicas of 1 million unique cDNA reads from the same blood draw were analyzed for two donors (one aged 18 to 29 and one aged 80 or older). Points the paper makes about the study in general: Compared with the aged group, more naive CD4+ T cells, fewer expanded clones and increased TCR diversity were shown by the long-lived group, suggesting age selection. Conclusive comparison of naive and antigen-experienced compartments was prevented by the profiling of bulk unsorted PBMCs. Observed TCR beta diversity per million T cells fell roughly linearly with age, and a significant reduction was already apparent by age around 36. Total diversity estimates from one million sequenced T cells were considered lower bounds and underestimates. Donor CMV infection status was unknown, potentially confounding age-related changes in expanded clonotypes. Observed TCR beta diversity correlated strongly with the percentage of naive T cells measured by flow cytometry.

The germline V gene provides CDR1 SQVTM and CDR2 ANQGSEA. Trimming takes 2 bases from V and 4 bases from J, and the germline ends sit 17 bases apart. The CDR3 starts with the cysteine, ends with the phenylalanine, and has 15 residues. Solely the CDR3 DNA is kept, with 45 bases framed from the first base. The library was built by means of 5' RACE. The listed sequencing device is Illumina HiSeq 2500. A second PCR of about 7 to 12 cycles was run with a J-beta primer mix and a sample-barcoded 5' primer. A template-switch 5' adaptor carrying 12 random nucleotides introduced a unique molecular identifier onto each TCR beta cDNA molecule. At least 2.5 million CDR3-containing paired-end reads were obtained from each sample. First-strand cDNA was synthesized from all RNA with the Mint cDNA synthesis kit, primed by a TRBC-specific oligonucleotide. After uracil-DNA glycosylase treatment, a first 18-cycle PCR used universal primers M1SS and BC2_uni_R on all cDNA. As for the original processing: For normalization, 1 million high-quality reads were randomly selected from each sample, with every read carrying a distinct molecular identifier. Reads with shared molecular identifiers were discarded instead of being binned into consensus sequences. MiTCR, set to a Q25 quality threshold and the strictest error-elimination algorithm, was used for CDR3 identification, clonotype clustering and error correction. A nonparametric unseen species model with Euler transformation was used to estimate a lower bound on total TCR beta diversity. In-frame beta chains were kept once TCRdb had trimmed the public reads at Q25 with fastp and called clones with MiXCR. A single entry per CDR3 protein holds the most common genes and DNA from its merged rows. The V and J calls were determined by TCRdb, not by the authors. Within this sample are more than 800,000 distinct CDR3 sequences, with 45% of them counted one time only. Under 20% of the sample belongs to the ten largest clones.

This clonotype was counted only a few times. The antigen it recognizes is unknown. Base-call qualities are not available, and no considerably larger clone is one nucleotide away. The donors were a few dozen Caucasian individuals from Russia, aged roughly 6 to 90 years, who were systemically healthy. Each donor gave ten milliliters of peripheral blood, drawn into EDTA-treated Vacutainer tubes. Ficoll-Paque density-gradient centrifugation was used to isolate PBMCs, with at least 7 million per sample. Trizol reagent was used to extract total RNA from the PBMCs, yielding at least 6 micrograms per sample. For every donor, an aliquot of PBMCs went through flow cytometry to measure the percentages of naive CD45RAhigh/CD27high T cells.

The clonotype originates from a woman aged 55 to 70 in good health. The sequence joins TRBV29-1 to TRBJ1-2, with the D gene uncertain. Sequenced sample: blood. CDR3 sequence: CSVEPLRQAPYGYTF. The sequence in DNA is TGCAGCGTTGAACCCCTTCGACAAGCCCCCTATGGCTACACCTTC.